A selection of T cell receptor beta chains follows, all from one sample in a study of identical twins. TCRdb re-analysed the 5' RACE reads in MiXCR, keeping a single row per CDR3 protein. The sample holds hundreds of thousands of distinct CDR3 sequences, more than 6.5% seen once. Separately, the same data were catalogued under a study of yellow fever vaccine responses in identical twins.

The source material was PBMCs. These receptors all come from a woman aged 18-29 years in good health. Both conserved end residues are part of each CDR3. The D gene is left open where the match is weak. Rows give clone size only sometimes, using once, few, many, or a class for an expanded clone.

D,J,V,size,CDR3,DNA
NA,TRBJ2-5,TRBV12-3/TRBV12-4,few,CGAETQYF,TGCGGGGCCGAGACCCAGTACTTC
TRBD1,TRBJ1-5,TRBV6-2/TRBV6-3,many,CASSFVTGGVQPQHF,TGTGCCAGCAGTTTCGTGACAGGGGGCGTTCAGCCCCAGCATTTT
NA,TRBJ1-6,TRBV3-1,few,CASSLRSRSDSPLHF,TGTGCCAGCAGCCTACGTTCAAGGAGCGATTCACCCCTCCACTTT
NA,TRBJ2-1,TRBV27,NA,CASNVPGNEQFF,TGTGCCAGCAATGTTCCAGGGAATGAGCAGTTCTTC
TRBD1,TRBJ1-5,TRBV19,NA,CASSIDPGQDNQPQHF,TGTGCCAGTAGTATAGACCCGGGACAGGACAATCAGCCCCAGCATTTT
NA,TRBJ1-1,TRBV5-3,NA,CARSLNLGATEAFF,TGTGCCAGAAGCTTGAACCTCGGGGCCACTGAAGCTTTCTTT
NA,TRBJ2-1,TRBV20-1,few,CSAGPGRGTGEQFF,TGCAGTGCTGGACCGGGACGGGGAACTGGTGAGCAGTTCTTC
NA,TRBJ2-5,TRBV2,NA,CASSWDIQETQYF,TGTGCCAGCAGTTGGGACATCCAAGAGACCCAGTACTTC
NA,TRBJ2-7,TRBV3-1,many,CASSPLTGSYEQYF,TGTGCCAGCAGCCCATTGACAGGCTCCTACGAGCAGTACTTC
TRBD2,TRBJ2-5,TRBV11-2,few,CASSPKGNMAGGNQETQYF,TGTGCCAGCAGCCCTAAGGGGAATATGGCGGGGGGGAACCAAGAGACCCAGTACTTC
TRBD1,TRBJ2-3,TRBV12-3/TRBV12-4,NA,CASNSLFGDRGPDTQYF,TGTGCCAGCAACAGTTTATTTGGGGACAGGGGCCCAGATACGCAGTATTTT
NA,TRBJ2-5,TRBV9,NA,CASSVDRVQETQYF,TGTGCCAGCAGCGTAGACAGGGTCCAAGAGACCCAGTACTTC
NA,TRBJ2-2,TRBV5-1,NA,CASSLDTSSRLYTGELFF,TGCGCCAGCAGCTTGGACACTTCGTCACGGTTATACACCGGGGAGCTGTTTTTT
TRBD1,TRBJ1-4,TRBV12-3/TRBV12-4,few,CASRTGPNEKLFF,TGTGCCAGCAGGACAGGGCCTAATGAAAAACTGTTTTTT
NA,TRBJ2-7,TRBV2,many,CASARAAYEQYF,TGTGCCAGTGCAAGAGCGGCCTACGAGCAGTACTTC
NA,TRBJ2-6,TRBV3-1,few,CASRLFGTSGANVLTF,TGTGCCAGCAGACTCTTCGGGACCTCTGGGGCCAACGTCCTGACTTTC
NA,TRBJ2-3,TRBV7-2,few,CASTQGSGSDTQYF,TGTGCCAGCACCCAGGGCTCGGGTTCAGATACGCAGTATTTT
NA,TRBJ2-1,TRBV7-8,few,CASGGRRDNEQFF,TGTGCCAGCGGGGGTAGGAGGGACAATGAGCAGTTCTTC
NA,TRBJ2-5,TRBV12-3/TRBV12-4,many,CASSPPRVLQETQYF,TGTGCCAGCAGTCCCCCCAGAGTACTCCAAGAGACCCAGTACTTC
NA,TRBJ2-7,TRBV9,many,CASSAGSASYEQYF,TGTGCCAGCAGCGCTGGTTCGGCCTCCTACGAGCAGTACTTC
TRBD1,TRBJ2-1,TRBV5-1,many,CASSSGQGSSYNEQFF,TGCGCCAGCAGCTCGGGACAGGGTAGCTCCTACAATGAGCAGTTCTTC
NA,TRBJ2-5,TRBV20-1,NA,CSVRDFLAPQETQYF,TGCAGTGTAAGGGATTTCCTAGCGCCACAAGAGACCCAGTACTTC
NA,TRBJ2-2,TRBV4-1,few,CASSQSGTYTGELFF,TGCGCCAGCAGCCAGTCCGGGACATACACCGGGGAGCTGTTTTTT